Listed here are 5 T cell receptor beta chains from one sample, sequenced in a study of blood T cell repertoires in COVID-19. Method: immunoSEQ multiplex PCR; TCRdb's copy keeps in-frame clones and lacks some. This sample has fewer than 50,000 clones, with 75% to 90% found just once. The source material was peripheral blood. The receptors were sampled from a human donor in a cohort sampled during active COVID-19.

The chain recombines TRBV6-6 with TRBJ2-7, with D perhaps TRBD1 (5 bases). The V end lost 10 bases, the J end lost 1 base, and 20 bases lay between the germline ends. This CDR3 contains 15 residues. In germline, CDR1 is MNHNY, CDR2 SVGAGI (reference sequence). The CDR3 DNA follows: TGTGCCACCTCAATCTATGGGGCAGGTTCCTACGAGCAGTACTTC. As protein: CATSIYGAGSYEQYF.

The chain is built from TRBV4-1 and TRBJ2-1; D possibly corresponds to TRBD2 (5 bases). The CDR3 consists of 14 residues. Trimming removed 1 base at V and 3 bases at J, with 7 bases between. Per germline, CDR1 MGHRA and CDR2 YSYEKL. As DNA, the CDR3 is TGCGCCAGCAGCCAAGGAGGGCTCTACAATGAGCAGTTCTTC. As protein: CASSQGGLYNEQFF.

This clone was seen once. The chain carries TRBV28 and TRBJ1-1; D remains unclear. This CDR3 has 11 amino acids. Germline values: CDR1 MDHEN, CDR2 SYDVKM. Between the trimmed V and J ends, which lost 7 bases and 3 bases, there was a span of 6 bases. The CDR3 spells CASMEDTEAFF. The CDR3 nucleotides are TGTGCCAGCATGGAGGACACTGAAGCTTTCTTT. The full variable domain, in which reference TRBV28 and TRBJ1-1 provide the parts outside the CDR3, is DVKVTQSSRYLVKRTGEKVFLECVQDMDHENMFWYRQDPGLGLRLIYFSYDVKMKEKGDIPEGYSVSREKKERFSLILESASTNQTSMYLCASMEDTEAFFGQGTRLTVV.

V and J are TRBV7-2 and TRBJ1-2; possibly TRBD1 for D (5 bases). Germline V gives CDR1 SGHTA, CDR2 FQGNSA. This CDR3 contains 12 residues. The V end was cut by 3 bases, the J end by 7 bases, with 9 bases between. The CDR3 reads CASSFDRSGYTF. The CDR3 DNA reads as TGTGCCAGCAGCTTCGACAGATCTGGCTACACCTTC.

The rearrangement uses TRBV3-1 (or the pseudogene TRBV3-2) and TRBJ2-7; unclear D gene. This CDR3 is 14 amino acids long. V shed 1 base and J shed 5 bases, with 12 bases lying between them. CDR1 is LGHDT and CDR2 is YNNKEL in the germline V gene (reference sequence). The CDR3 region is CASSQGSSLDEQYF. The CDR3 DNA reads TGTGCCAGCAGCCAAGGGTCCTCACTCGACGAGCAGTACTTC.